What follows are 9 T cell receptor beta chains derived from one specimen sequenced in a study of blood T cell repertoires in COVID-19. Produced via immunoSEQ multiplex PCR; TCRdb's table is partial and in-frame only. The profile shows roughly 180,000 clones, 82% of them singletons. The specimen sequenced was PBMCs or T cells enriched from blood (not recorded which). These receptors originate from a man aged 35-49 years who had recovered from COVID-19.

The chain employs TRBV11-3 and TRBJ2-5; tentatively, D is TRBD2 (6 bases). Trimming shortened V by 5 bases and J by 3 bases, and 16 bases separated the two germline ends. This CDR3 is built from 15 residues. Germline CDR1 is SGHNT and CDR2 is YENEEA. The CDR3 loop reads CASSRRPGGEETQYF. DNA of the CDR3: TGTGCCAGCAGCCGCCGCCCTGGAGGGGAAGAGACCCAGTACTTC.

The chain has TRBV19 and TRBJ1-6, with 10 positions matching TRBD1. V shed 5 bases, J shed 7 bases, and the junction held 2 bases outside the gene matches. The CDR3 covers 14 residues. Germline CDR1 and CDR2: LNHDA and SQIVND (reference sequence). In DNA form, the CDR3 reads TGTGCCAGTAGTTTGGGACAGGGGAATTCACCCCTCCACTTT. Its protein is CASSLGQGNSPLHF.

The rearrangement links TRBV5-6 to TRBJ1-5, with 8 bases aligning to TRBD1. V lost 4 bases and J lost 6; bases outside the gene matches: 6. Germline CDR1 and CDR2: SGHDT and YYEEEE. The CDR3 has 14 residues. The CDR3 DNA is TGTGCCAGCAGCCCTGGACAGGGAAGTCAGCCCCAGCATTTT. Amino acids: CASSPGQGSQPQHF.

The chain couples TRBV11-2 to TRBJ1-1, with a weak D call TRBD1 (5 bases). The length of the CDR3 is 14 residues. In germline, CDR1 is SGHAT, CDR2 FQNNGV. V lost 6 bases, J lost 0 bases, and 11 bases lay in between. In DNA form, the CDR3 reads TGTGCCAGCAGTCTAGTGGGGCTGAACACTGAAGCTTTCTTT. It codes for CASSLVGLNTEAFF.

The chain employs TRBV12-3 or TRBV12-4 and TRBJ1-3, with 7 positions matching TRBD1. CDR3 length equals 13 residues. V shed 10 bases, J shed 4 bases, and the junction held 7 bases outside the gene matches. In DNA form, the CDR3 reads TGTGCCAACACCGGGACAGAAGGAAACACCATATATTTT. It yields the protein CANTGTEGNTIYF.

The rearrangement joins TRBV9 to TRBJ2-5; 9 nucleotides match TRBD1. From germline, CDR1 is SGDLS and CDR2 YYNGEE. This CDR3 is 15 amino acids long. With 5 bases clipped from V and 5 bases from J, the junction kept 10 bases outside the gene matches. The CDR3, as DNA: TGTGCCAGCAGGCGTACAGGGGGCGATCGGGAGACCCAGTACTTC. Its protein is CASRRTGGDRETQYF. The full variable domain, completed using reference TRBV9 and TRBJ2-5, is DSGVTQTPKHLITATGQRVTLRCSPRSGDLSVYWYQQSLDQGLQFLIQYYNGEERAKGNILERFSAQQFPDLHSELNLSSLELGDSALYFCASRRTGGDRETQYFGPGTRLLVL.

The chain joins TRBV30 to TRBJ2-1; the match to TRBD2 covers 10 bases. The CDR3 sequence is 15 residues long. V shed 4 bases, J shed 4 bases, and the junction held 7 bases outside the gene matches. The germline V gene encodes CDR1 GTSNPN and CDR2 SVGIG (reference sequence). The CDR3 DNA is TGTGCCTGGACCCGGGGGACTAGCGAGTACAATGAGCAGTTCTTC. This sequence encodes CAWTRGTSEYNEQFF. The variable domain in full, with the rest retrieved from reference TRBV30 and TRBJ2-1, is SQTIHQWPATLVQPVGSPLSLECTVEGTSNPNLYWYRQAAGRGLQLLFYSVGIGQISSEVPQNLSASRPQDRQFILSSKKLLLSDSGFYLCAWTRGTSEYNEQFFGPGTRLTVL.

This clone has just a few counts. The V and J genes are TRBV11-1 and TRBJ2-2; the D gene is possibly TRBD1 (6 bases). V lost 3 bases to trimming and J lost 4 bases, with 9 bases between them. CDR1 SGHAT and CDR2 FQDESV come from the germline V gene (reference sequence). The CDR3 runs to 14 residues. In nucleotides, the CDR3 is TGTGCCAGCAGCTTGGGCAGGGGCACCGGGGAGCTGTTTTTT. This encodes CASSLGRGTGELFF.

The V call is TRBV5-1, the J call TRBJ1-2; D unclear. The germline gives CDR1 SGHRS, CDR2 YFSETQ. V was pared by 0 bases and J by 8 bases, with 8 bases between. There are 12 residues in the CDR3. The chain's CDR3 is CASSLEKRGYTF. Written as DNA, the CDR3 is TGCGCCAGCAGCTTGGAGAAGAGGGGCTACACCTTC.